The T cell receptor beta chain under discussion was sequenced for a study of vaccination and CD4 T cells after COVID-19 (dated by TCRdb to 2022 to 2024). Notes on the research overall: Convalescent patients had a positive SARS-CoV-2 result on nasal swab PCR, and of these patients, fewer than ten had mild disease and one had severe disease. The convalescent cohort included six males and four females, with two Hispanic individuals, seven Caucasians, two Asians and one multiracial person. Participants received two doses of either the Pfizer-BioNTech BNT162b2 vaccine (n=8) or the Moderna mRNA-1273 vaccine (n=2). Post-COVID blood samples from convalescent patients were collected a median of around 100 days after diagnosis, with a range of roughly 35 to 180 days. Post-vaccine blood samples were obtained a median of around 74 days after the second vaccine dose, with a range of about 13 to 250 days. Culture stimuli were overlapping spike peptide pools from SARS-CoV-2 and from the common cold coronaviruses HCoV-NL63, HCoV-OC43 and HCoV-229E. Control cultures used a CEFX viral epitope pool as positive control, an HIV-1 Nef peptide pool as negative control, or no peptide. In nine to eleven COVID-19 convalescent patients and 4 infection-naive healthy vaccine recipients, researchers compared the spike-specific CD4+ TCR repertoire from before mRNA vaccination with the repertoire from after.

Library preparation used PCR. TCR sequencing of DNA from cultured CD4+ T cells used the Oncomine TCR Beta short-read assay at the Johns Hopkins FTIC core. The QIAamp micro DNA kit was used to extract genomic DNA from the cultured CD4+ T cells. Oncomine TCR Beta libraries made from cultured CD4+ T cells were pooled using unique dual indexes and sequenced on an Illumina iSeq 100. On the study's bioinformatics: Non-productive sequences were removed, and CDR3s not starting with C, not ending with F or W, or shorter than 7 amino acids were discarded. The MANAFEST web application was used to identify antigen-specific clonotypes by comparing peptide-stimulated wells against reference wells and other culture wells. An FDR below 0.05, an odds ratio above 5, and a productive frequency above 0.1% in at least two of three replicate wells were required for clones to be considered positive. A clonotype counted as cross-reactive if it showed significant expansion both in the SARS-CoV-2 spike wells and in at least one common cold coronavirus spike condition. Using R version 3.6.1, CDR3 homology was evaluated through Levenshtein distances (stringdist) along with unrooted phylogenetic trees (ape). The raw public data were reprocessed by TCRdb itself: fastp quality trimming at Q25, MiXCR clonotype calling, in-frame beta chains only. Duplicate CDR3 protein sequences are folded into a single record with the most common DNA and genes. The authors' filters were not applied to this entry. Recorded for this sample are some 15,000 distinct CDR3 sequences; more than 45% of them occurred a single time. The ten largest clonotypes hold approximately 12% of the sample.

Note on this clonotype: Its antigen has not been determined. Base qualities are not provided; no much larger clone lies one nucleotide away.

Interpreted using the paper, the treatment or condition label stands for: roughly nine-day PBMC culture with coronavirus spike peptide pools or control peptides (ViraFEST assay). The ViraFEST assay, used in the study, expanded antigen-specific T cells with peptide pools and then identified the expanded clonotypes through TCR sequencing. The positive SARS-CoV-2 PCR tests of the convalescent patients were dated from March to December 2020, before the Alpha, Beta and Delta variants emerged in the United States. Each well held more than 1.5 million PBMCs cultured in IMDM containing roughly 5% human AB serum and about 10 IU/ml IL-2, with roughly 10 ug/ml peptide pools added. On days 3 and 7, half of the culture medium was replaced with fresh IL-2-containing medium. After approximately 10 days of culture, CD4+ T cells were isolated by negative selection using the EasySep CD4+ T cell isolation kit. Ficoll-Paque Plus gradient centrifugation was used to isolate PBMCs from whole blood, and the isolated PBMCs were then either used fresh or cryopreserved at -140C. In general, triplicate wells were set up for every culture condition.

CDR1 and CDR2, per the germline V gene (reference sequence), are DFQATT and SNEGSKA. V drops 0 bases and J drops 3 bases, leaving 6 bases in between. Including the terminal cysteine and phenylalanine, the CDR3 comprises 13 residues. Just the 39-base CDR3 DNA is kept, in frame starting at base 1. Summary of the overall study and its limitations: In convalescent patients, nearly all vaccine-specific clones (304 of 307) were found to be mono-reactive for SARS-CoV-2 spike rather than cross-reactive with common cold coronaviruses. Although the median number of SARS-CoV-2-reactive clonotypes went up from around 19 after infection to roughly 40 after vaccination, the increase was not significant. Among the post-vaccine SARS-CoV-2-reactive clones in convalescent patients, a median around 90% showed up only after vaccination, which suggests vaccine-specific priming. Relatively few convalescent patients were included in the study, and early timepoints after natural infection were not analyzed.

The rearranged chain carries TRBV20-1 and TRBJ1-5, with the D gene not clear enough to name. The sequenced material came from CD4+ T cells from blood, cultured in vitro. This clonotype was sampled from a human donor who had recovered from COVID-19. Here is the DNA: TGCAGTGCTAGAGACAGGTACAATCAGCCCCAGCATTTT. It is translated as CSARDRYNQPQHF.